The 11 T cell receptor beta chains given below trace back to one sample, sequenced in a study of regulatory T cells in long-lasting Graves disease. Time point meaning: newly diagnosed GD, antithyroid drugs for less than 3 months. PBMC RNA served as the TCR library source. TCR beta libraries were built with iRepertoire HTBI primers and Arm-PCR of CDR3 regions. TCRdb itself ran the multiplex PCR reads through MiXCR, one entry per CDR3 protein. The sample has about 460,000 distinct CDR3 sequences, 12% to 15% seen once; the top ten hold roughly 18%. This same sample was also taken into another study, of T cells in Graves' hyperthyroidism and ophthalmopathy.

Source: peripheral blood mononuclear cells (PBMCs), taken at new diagnosis, from a patient treated with antithyroid drugs. These receptors all come from a woman aged 45-65 years with Graves disease.

The chain combines TRBV28 with TRBJ1-6; 7 nucleotides line up with TRBD1. The CDR3 is 13 amino acids. V trimming: 6 bases; J trimming: 8 bases; junction bases outside the gene matches: 4. The germline V gene encodes CDR1 MDHEN and CDR2 SYDVKM. CDR3 sequence reads: CASRGTDYSPLHF. The CDR3 nucleotides read TGTGCCAGCAGGGGGACAGATTATTCACCCCTCCACTTT.

This clonotype turned up a few times. V is TRBV19 and J is TRBJ1-4, with a possible D match to TRBD1 (6 bases). V was cut by 4 bases and J by 5 bases, with 14 bases left in between. The CDR3 extends over 15 amino acids. Germline V CDR1 and CDR2: LNHDA, SQIVND (reference sequence). The CDR3 here is CASSTPQGPNEKLFF. The CDR3 DNA reads TGTGCCAGTAGTACTCCACAGGGCCCGAATGAAAAACTGTTTTTT.

J is TRBJ2-7 and V is TRBV7-9; 12 nucleotides match TRBD2. V lost 5 bases and J lost 4; bases outside the gene matches: 6. This CDR3 contains 15 residues. The germline V gene has CDR1 SEHNR and CDR2 FQNEAQ (reference sequence). CDR3 in DNA: TGTGCCAGCAGCCCTCGGACTAGCGGGAAGTACGAGCAGTACTTC. Its protein product is CASSPRTSGKYEQYF.

This clonotype came up many times. The chain combines TRBV28 with TRBJ1-5; D uncertain. Germline lookup yields CDR1 MDHEN and CDR2 SYDVKM. The length of the CDR3 is 13 residues. Trimming shortened V by 10 bases and J by 4 bases, and 14 bases separated the two germline ends. The CDR3 region has the DNA TGTGCCACCGGGATGGGCGGGAATCAGCCCCAGCATTTT. It is translated as CATGMGGNQPQHF. Using reference TRBV28 and TRBJ1-5 for the parts outside the CDR3, the full variable domain is DVKVTQSSRYLVKRTGEKVFLECVQDMDHENMFWYRQDPGLGLRLIYFSYDVKMKEKGDIPEGYSVSREKKERFSLILESASTNQTSMYLCATGMGGNQPQHFGDGTRLSIL.

A few counts support this clonotype. The gene calls are TRBV6-2 or TRBV6-3 and TRBJ1-5; no clear D gene. Trimming stripped 5 bases from V and 0 bases from J, with 17 bases between. Germline CDR1 is MNHEY and CDR2 is SVGEGT. CDR3 length: 17 amino acids. Written as DNA, the CDR3 is TGTGCCAGCAGTGAAGCGGCCAGAAGCTATAGCAATCAGCCCCAGCATTTT. Translated, it gives CASSEAARSYSNQPQHF.

This clonotype was seen only once. One end of the junction fails to match germline, which may point to a read error. V and J are TRBV27 and TRBJ2-1; 8 nucleotides match TRBD1. Looked up from germline, CDR1 is MNHEY and CDR2 is SMNVEV (reference sequence). The CDR3 has 15 residues. In nucleotides, the CDR3 is TGTGCCAGCTCAAGATTGCAGGGGGCGAGCAATGAGCAGCTCTTC. It codes for CASSRLQGASNEQLF.

With respect to this clonotype: This clone may be a read error of a much larger clone one base away. This rearrangement joins TRBV7-9 to TRBJ2-6; D gene unclear. The germline V gene encodes CDR1 SEHNR and CDR2 FQNEAQ (reference sequence). V was clipped by 2 bases and J by 0 bases, with 5 bases between them. The CDR3 contains 15 residues. The CDR3 bases are TGTGCCAGCAGCTTACACGGCTCTGGGGCCAACGTCCTGACTTTC. It translates to CASSLHGSGANVLTF.

The chain uses TRBV5-1 and TRBJ2-3; no definite D call. This CDR3 has 15 residues. Deletions cut 9 bases from V and 7 bases from J, with 24 bases between. Germline-derived CDR1 and CDR2 are SGHRS and YFSETQ. Here the CDR3 DNA reads TGCGCCACCAATGGTGGGGTAGACTCCAGTAATACGCAGTATTTT. Translating gives CATNGGVDSSNTQYF.

This clonotype has a count of ten or more. The rearrangement joins TRBV20-1 to TRBJ2-1; TRBD1 matches at 7 bases. V shed 3 bases, J shed 7 bases, and the junction held 12 bases outside the gene matches. CDR3 size: 15 residues. Germline V gene lookup returns CDR1 DFQATT and CDR2 SNEGSKA (reference sequence). Here the CDR3 DNA reads TGCAGTGCTAGTATACCGGGACAGAGTGAGAATGAGCAGTTCTTC. It encodes CSASIPGQSENEQFF.

This clonotype appeared once. A clone one base away is much larger, so this may be a read error. In this CDR3 the conserved last residue, phenylalanine or tryptophan, is missing, so a read error is likely. CDR3 region: CASKAQSNTGELFY. In DNA, the CDR3 is TGTGCCAGCAAAGCACAATCGAACACCGGGGAGCTGTTTTAT. The chain carries TRBV28 and TRBJ2-2, with D uncertain. V lost 7 bases to trimming and J lost 0 bases, with 9 bases between them. The CDR3 consists of 14 residues. Germline V lookup: CDR1 MDHEN, CDR2 SYDVKM.

This clonotype occurred many times. This chain uses TRBV10-1 with TRBJ1-1; 8 bases agree with TRBD1. CDR1 WNHNN and CDR2 SYGVQD come from the germline V gene (reference sequence). The CDR3 has 14 amino acids. V dropped 7 bases and J dropped 1; count of bases not matched to a gene: 5. The DNA for the CDR3 is TGCGCCAGCAATGCCGGGACAGGGAACACTGAAGCTTTCTTT. Its translation is CASNAGTGNTEAFF.